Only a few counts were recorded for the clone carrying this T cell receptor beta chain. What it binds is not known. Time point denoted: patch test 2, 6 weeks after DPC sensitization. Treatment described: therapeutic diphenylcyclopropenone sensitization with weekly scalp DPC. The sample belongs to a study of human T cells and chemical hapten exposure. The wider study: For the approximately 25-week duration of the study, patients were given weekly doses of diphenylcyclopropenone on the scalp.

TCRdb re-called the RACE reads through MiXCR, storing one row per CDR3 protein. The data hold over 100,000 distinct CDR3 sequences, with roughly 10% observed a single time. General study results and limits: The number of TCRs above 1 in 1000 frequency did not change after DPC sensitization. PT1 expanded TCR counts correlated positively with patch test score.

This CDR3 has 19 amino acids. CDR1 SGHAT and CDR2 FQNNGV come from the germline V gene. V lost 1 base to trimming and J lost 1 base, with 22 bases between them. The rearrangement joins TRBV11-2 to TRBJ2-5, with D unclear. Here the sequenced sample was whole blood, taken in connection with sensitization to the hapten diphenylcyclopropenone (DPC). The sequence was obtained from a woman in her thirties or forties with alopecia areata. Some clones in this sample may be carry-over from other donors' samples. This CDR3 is CASSLVPPPSRRSQETQYF. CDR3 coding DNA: TGTGCCAGCAGCTTAGTCCCGCCCCCCTCCCGACGGTCCCAAGAGACCCAGTACTTC.